Listed below are T cell receptor beta chains from one sample, sequenced in a study of cytomegalovirus exposure and HLA in healthy donors. Only in-frame clones appear in the TCRdb table, and some are missing; sequencing was by immunoSEQ multiplex PCR. The sample contains 100,000 to 150,000 clones, about 78% of which appear only once. The material sequenced was PBMCs. The source is a female donor in good health and CMV-seronegative. Each CDR3 is given with its conserved first and last residue. The D gene is left open where the match is weak. Size is stated for part of the rows, as once, few or many counts, or as a class when the clone is expanded.

CDR3aa	CDR3nt	j_gene	abundance	v_gene	d_gene	len
CASSQDLGLAGFHPYNEQFF	TGCGCCAGCAGCCAAGATCTGGGACTAGCGGGATTCCATCCATACAATGAGCAGTTCTTC	TRBJ2-1	once	TRBV4-1	TRBD2	20
CASRPYEQYF	TGCGCCAGCAGGCCTTACGAGCAGTACTTC	TRBJ2-7	.	TRBV23-1	.	10
CAWTGGYNEQFF	TGTGCCTGGACAGGGGGCTACAATGAGCAGTTCTTC	TRBJ2-1	.	TRBV30	TRBD1	12
CASSLSRGRTDTQYF	TGTGCCAGCAGCTTATCTCGCGGGAGAACAGATACGCAGTATTTT	TRBJ2-3	once	TRBV7-2	TRBD2	15
CASSPGTGLIGDIQYF	TGTGCCAGTAGTCCCGGGACAGGGCTTATCGGGGACATTCAGTACTTC	TRBJ2-4	.	TRBV19	TRBD1	16
CASSVQGYEQYF	TGTGCCAGCAGTGTACAGGGTTACGAGCAGTACTTC	TRBJ2-7	.	TRBV28	.	12
CASSRAQGVGNYGYTF	TGTGCCAGCAGTCGTGCACAGGGGGTGGGGAACTATGGCTACACCTTC	TRBJ1-2	.	TRBV6-6	TRBD1	16
CASTQRDRGQTEAFF	TGTGCCAGCACCCAGCGGGACAGGGGGCAAACTGAAGCTTTCTTT	TRBJ1-1	.	TRBV6-6	TRBD1	15
CSVGGTSGRAGELFF	TGCAGCGTTGGAGGGACTAGCGGGCGGGCCGGGGAGCTGTTTTTT	TRBJ2-2	.	TRBV29-1	TRBD2	15
CASFESGSSGNTIYF	TGTGCCAGCTTTGAGTCAGGCTCCTCTGGAAACACCATATATTTT	TRBJ1-3	once	TRBV6-6	.	15
CASSLTVDRDYNEQFF	TGTGCCAGCAGCTTAACGGTGGACAGGGATTACAATGAGCAGTTCTTC	TRBJ2-1	.	TRBV7-3	TRBD1	16
CASSGSSGHEQYF	TGTGCCAGCAGCGGATCTTCTGGGCACGAGCAGTACTTC	TRBJ2-7	.	TRBV9	.	13
CASSAQGMNTEAFF	TGTGCCAGCAGCGCACAGGGTATGAACACTGAAGCTTTCTTT	TRBJ1-1	.	TRBV9	.	14
CASSGTGVDNEQFF	TGCGCCAGCAGCGGGACAGGGGTCGACAATGAGCAGTTCTTC	TRBJ2-1	.	TRBV5-1	TRBD1	14
CASSWTDSSYNEQFF	TGCGCCAGCAGCTGGACAGACAGCTCCTACAATGAGCAGTTCTTC	TRBJ2-1	.	TRBV5-1	.	15
CASSVDGSSSYEQYF	TGTGCCAGCAGCGTAGACGGTAGTAGCTCCTACGAGCAGTACTTC	TRBJ2-7	.	TRBV9	.	15
CASSQAALTDSATNEKLFF	TGCGCCAGCAGCCAAGCCGCATTGACAGACAGTGCAACTAATGAAAAACTGTTTTTT	TRBJ1-4	.	TRBV4-3	.	19
CASSVARDPGGYGYTF	TGTGCCAGCAGTGTAGCCCGGGATCCGGGTGGGTATGGCTACACCTTC	TRBJ1-2	.	TRBV28	.	16
CASSLPRTVTEAFF	TGTGCCAGCAGTTTACCCCGGACAGTCACTGAAGCTTTCTTT	TRBJ1-1	.	TRBV28	.	14
CASSRDQVGTDTQYF	TGTGCCAGCAGCCGAGATCAGGTGGGCACAGATACGCAGTATTTT	TRBJ2-3	.	TRBV7-2	.	15
CASSLGVSGLGEQFF	TGCGCCAGCAGCTTGGGGGTATCGGGTTTGGGTGAGCAGTTCTTC	TRBJ2-1	.	TRBV5-1	.	15
CASSLWTEDTQYF	TGTGCCAGCAGCTTGTGGACAGAAGATACGCAGTATTTT	TRBJ2-3	once	TRBV5-5	.	13
CASSPVAGGINEQFF	TGTGCCAGCAGTCCCGTAGCGGGAGGGATTAATGAGCAGTTCTTC	TRBJ2-1	few	TRBV28	TRBD2	15
CASRRQGVNDEQYF	TGTGCCAGTAGGAGACAGGGGGTTAATGACGAGCAGTACTTC	TRBJ2-7	few	TRBV19	TRBD1	14
CASSFRDTDTQYF	TGCGCCAGCAGCTTCCGGGACACAGATACGCAGTATTTT	TRBJ2-3	once	TRBV5-1	.	13
CASSLEQRTITGELFF	TGTGCCAGCAGCTTAGAACAACGGACTATAACCGGGGAGCTGTTTTTT	TRBJ2-2	few	TRBV7-2	.	16
CASSSGRTAGNEKLFF	TGTGCCAGCAGCTCGGGGAGGACAGCGGGGAATGAAAAACTGTTTTTT	TRBJ1-4	.	TRBV7-9	.	16
CASSLETSGRAYEQYF	TGTGCCAGCAGCTTAGAGACTAGCGGGAGGGCCTACGAGCAGTACTTC	TRBJ2-7	.	TRBV11-2	TRBD2	16
CASSRWGQENQPQHF	TGTGCCAGCAGCAGATGGGGACAGGAAAATCAGCCCCAGCATTTT	TRBJ1-5	.	TRBV7-2	TRBD1	15
CASSLPPGRGYEQYF	TGTGCCAGCAGTTTACCCCCGGGGCGGGGCTACGAGCAGTACTTC	TRBJ2-7	.	TRBV28	.	15
CASSLTGGDTEAFF	TGTGCCAGCAGCTTAACAGGGGGCGACACTGAAGCTTTCTTT	TRBJ1-1	many	TRBV7-3	TRBD1	14
CASSQANRGGGETQYF	TGTGCCAGCAGCCAAGCGAACAGGGGGGGTGGGGAGACCCAGTACTTC	TRBJ2-5	.	TRBV4-2	.	16
CASSQDPSGNEQYF	TGTGCCAGCAGCCAAGATCCTAGCGGGAACGAGCAGTACTTC	TRBJ2-7	few	TRBV14	TRBD2	14
CASSYGQAFSYEQYF	TGTGCCAGCAGTTACGGGCAGGCTTTCTCCTACGAGCAGTACTTC	TRBJ2-7	.	TRBV6-5	.	15
CASSLQGGNGYTF	TGTGCCAGCAGCCTCCAGGGGGGTAATGGCTACACCTTC	TRBJ1-2	.	TRBV28	TRBD1	13
CASSQEGTGDDEQYF	TGTGCCAGCAGCCAAGAGGGGACAGGGGACGACGAGCAGTACTTC	TRBJ2-7	once	TRBV4-2	TRBD1	15
CASSFRGYSNQPQHF	TGTGCCAGCAGTTTTAGAGGTTATAGCAATCAGCCCCAGCATTTT	TRBJ1-5	.	TRBV28	.	15
CASSLDLETGVIF	TGTGCCAGCAGCTTGGATTTGGAGACAGGTGTTATATTC	TRBJ2-7	.	TRBV11-1	.	13
CASSLDRGHEQYF	TGTGCCAGCAGCTTAGACAGGGGCCACGAGCAGTACTTC	TRBJ2-7	.	TRBV7-8	TRBD1	13
CASSNVGGDYGYTF	TGTGCCAGCAGTAACGTAGGGGGGGACTATGGCTACACCTTC	TRBJ1-2	.	TRBV28	.	14
CASSLAGGTAYEKLFF	TGTGCCAGCAGCTTGGCGGGCGGGACAGCTTATGAAAAACTGTTTTTT	TRBJ1-4	.	TRBV5-8	TRBD1	16
CASSLVGTSGTYNEQFF	TGTGCCAGCAGCTTAGTGGGGACTAGCGGCACCTACAATGAGCAGTTCTTC	TRBJ2-1	.	TRBV7-2	TRBD2	17
CASTSLTGELYNEQFF	TGTGCCAGCACTAGCCTGACAGGGGAACTTTACAATGAGCAGTTCTTC	TRBJ2-1	.	TRBV5-4	TRBD1	16
CASSIKQGFGDQPQHF	TGTGCCAGTAGTATAAAACAGGGATTCGGAGATCAGCCCCAGCATTTT	TRBJ1-5	once	TRBV19	.	16
CASSPRAIGGELFF	TGTGCCAGCTCCCCGAGGGCCATCGGCGGGGAGCTGTTTTTT	TRBJ2-2	.	TRBV28	.	14